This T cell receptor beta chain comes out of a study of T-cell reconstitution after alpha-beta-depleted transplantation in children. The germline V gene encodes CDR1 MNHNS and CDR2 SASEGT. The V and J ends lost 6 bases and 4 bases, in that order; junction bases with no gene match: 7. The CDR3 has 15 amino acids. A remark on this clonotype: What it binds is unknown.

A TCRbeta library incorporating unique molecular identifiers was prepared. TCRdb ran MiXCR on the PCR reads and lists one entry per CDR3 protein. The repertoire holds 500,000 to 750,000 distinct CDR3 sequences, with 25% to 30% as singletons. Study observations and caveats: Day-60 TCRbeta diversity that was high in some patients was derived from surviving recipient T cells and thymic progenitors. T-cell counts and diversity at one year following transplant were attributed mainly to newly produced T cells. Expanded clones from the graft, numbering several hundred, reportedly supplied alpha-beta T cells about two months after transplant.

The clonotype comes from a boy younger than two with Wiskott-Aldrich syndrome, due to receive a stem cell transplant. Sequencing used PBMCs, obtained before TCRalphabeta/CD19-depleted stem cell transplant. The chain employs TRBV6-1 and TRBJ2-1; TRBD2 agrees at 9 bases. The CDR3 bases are TGTGCCAGCAGACCCAGACTAGCGGCTTACAATGAGCAGTTCTTC. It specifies CASRPRLAAYNEQFF.